These T cell receptor beta chains were read from a single sample in a study of T cell responses to AZD1222 COVID-19 vaccine. Repertoires were generated with immunoSEQ multiplex PCR, while TCRdb's copy carries only in-frame clones and drops some. The table lists approximately 110,000 clones, around 88% of them singletons. Sample: peripheral blood, taken on day 0 of AZD1222 vaccination. The receptors shown here come from an adult in good health. CDR3s include the opening cysteine and the closing phenylalanine or tryptophan. A D gene is named only where the DNA matches it firmly. For some rows the clone size is stated as once, few or many, or as a class when expanded; others skip it.

>-|-|TRBJ2-3|TRBV29-1
CSVGTPGTDTQYF
TGCTCCGTTGGGACACCGGGCACAGATACGCAGTATTTT
>-|-|TRBJ2-7|TRBV27
CASRGAGNIYEQYF
TGTGCCAGCAGGGGGGCAGGGAATATCTACGAGCAGTACTTC
>-|TRBD1|TRBJ1-2|TRBV27
CASSSGTAHYGYTF
TGTGCCAGCAGTAGCGGGACAGCGCACTATGGCTACACCTTC
>-|-|TRBJ1-1|TRBV19
CASSLSGNTEAFF
TGTGCCAGTAGCCTTTCAGGGAACACTGAAGCTTTCTTT
>-|-|TRBJ1-5|TRBV12-3/TRBV12-4
CASRQTGNQPQHF
TGTGCCAGCAGGCAAACAGGTAATCAGCCCCAGCATTTT
>-|-|TRBJ2-2|TRBV6-2/TRBV6-3
CASSYGLAANTGELFF
TGTGCCAGCAGTTACGGGCTAGCCGCGAACACCGGGGAGCTGTTTTTT
>-|-|TRBJ1-2|TRBV12-3/TRBV12-4
CASSLYGGGGYTF
TGTGCCAGCAGTTTATATGGGGGTGGTGGCTACACCTTC
>-|-|TRBJ1-1|TRBV6-1
CASSEARTWDTEAFF
TGTGCCAGCAGTGAAGCCCGAACGTGGGACACTGAAGCTTTCTTT
>-|-|TRBJ1-1|TRBV7-8
CASSPRGGLNTEAFF
TGTGCCAGCAGCCCCCGGGGTGGTCTGAACACTGAAGCTTTCTTT
>-|-|TRBJ1-4|TRBV11-2
CASSVDRNEKLFF
TGTGCCAGCAGCGTTGACAGGAATGAAAAACTGTTTTTT
>-|-|TRBJ2-5|TRBV6-5
CASRRTGTLQETQYF
TGTGCCAGCAGAAGAACAGGGACCCTACAAGAGACCCAGTACTTC
>-|-|TRBJ2-5|TRBV7-6
CASSLVGVRGETQYF
TGTGCCAGCAGCTTAGTCGGGGTGAGGGGAGAGACCCAGTACTTC
>-|TRBD1|TRBJ1-1|TRBV7-9
CASSPWTGSNTEAFF
TGTGCCAGCAGCCCCTGGACAGGGTCTAACACTGAAGCTTTCTTT
>-|-|TRBJ2-3|TRBV7-8
CASAGRGATDTQYF
TGTGCCAGCGCGGGGAGGGGGGCGACAGATACGCAGTATTTT
>-|-|TRBJ1-1|TRBV7-9
CASSLSQAGRTEAFF
TGTGCCAGCAGCTTGAGCCAGGCGGGAAGGACTGAAGCTTTCTTT
>once|-|TRBJ2-7|TRBV6-5
CASSRRGKYEQYF
TGTGCCAGCAGCCGCAGGGGAAAGTACGAGCAGTACTTC
>-|-|TRBJ2-7|TRBV12-5
CASGLNLGGGYEQYF
TGTGCTAGTGGTTTGAACCTGGGAGGAGGCTACGAGCAGTACTTC
>-|-|TRBJ1-6|TRBV27
CASSFGRANSPLHF
TGTGCCAGCAGTTTTGGCAGGGCTAATTCACCCCTCCACTTT
>-|TRBD1|TRBJ1-2|TRBV9
CASSVGTGGLDGYTF
TGTGCCAGCAGCGTAGGGACAGGGGGCTTGGATGGCTACACCTTC
>-|-|TRBJ1-3|TRBV2
CASRALQGRRDTIYF
TGTGCCAGCAGGGCTCTGCAGGGAAGAAGGGACACCATATATTTT
>-|-|TRBJ2-2|TRBV11-2
CASSTQSGTGELFF
TGTGCCAGCAGCACCCAGAGTGGAACCGGGGAGCTGTTTTTT
>-|TRBD1|TRBJ2-1|TRBV6-5
CASSYAGGLEQFF
TGTGCCAGCAGTTATGCAGGGGGCTTAGAGCAGTTCTTC
>once|TRBD2|TRBJ2-5|TRBV4-2
CASSQPTSTETQYF
TGTGCCAGCAGCCAACCGACTAGCACGGAGACCCAGTACTTC
>-|-|TRBJ1-1|TRBV11-2
CASRSPGRKNTEAFF
TGTGCCAGCAGGTCACCGGGACGGAAGAACACTGAAGCTTTCTTT
>-|-|TRBJ2-7|TRBV11-2
CASTMYQSLQSSYEQYF
TGTGCCAGCACCATGTACCAGAGCTTACAGAGCTCCTACGAGCAGTACTTC
>-|TRBD1|TRBJ1-1|TRBV28
CASRGTGPIEAFF
TGTGCCAGCAGGGGGACAGGCCCGATTGAAGCTTTCTTT
>-|-|TRBJ1-4|TRBV6-6
CASSYGSPWGIEKLFF
TGTGCCAGCAGTTACGGCAGCCCTTGGGGGATTGAAAAACTGTTTTTT
>-|-|TRBJ2-4|TRBV19
CASTIAGGGAVTKNIQYF
TGTGCCAGTACCATCGCTGGGGGTGGGGCTGTAACCAAAAACATTCAGTACTTC
>-|-|TRBJ2-2|TRBV11-3
CASSPSRDGTGELFF
TGTGCCAGCAGCCCCTCCAGGGACGGCACCGGGGAGCTGTTTTTT
>-|-|TRBJ2-7|TRBV11-2
CASSLVPGGYTYEQYF
TGTGCCAGCAGCTTAGTACCCGGGGGATATACCTACGAGCAGTACTTC
>-|-|TRBJ2-1|TRBV28
CASSLAGVYNEQFF
TGTGCCAGCAGTTTAGCGGGCGTCTACAATGAGCAGTTCTTC
>once|-|TRBJ1-5|TRBV7-2
CASSPGQPNSNQPQHF
TGTGCCAGCAGCCCAGGACAGCCTAATAGCAATCAGCCCCAGCATTTT
>-|-|TRBJ2-7|TRBV5-8
CASSFSEDGSYEQYF
TGTGCCAGCAGCTTTTCGGAGGACGGCTCCTACGAGCAGTACTTC